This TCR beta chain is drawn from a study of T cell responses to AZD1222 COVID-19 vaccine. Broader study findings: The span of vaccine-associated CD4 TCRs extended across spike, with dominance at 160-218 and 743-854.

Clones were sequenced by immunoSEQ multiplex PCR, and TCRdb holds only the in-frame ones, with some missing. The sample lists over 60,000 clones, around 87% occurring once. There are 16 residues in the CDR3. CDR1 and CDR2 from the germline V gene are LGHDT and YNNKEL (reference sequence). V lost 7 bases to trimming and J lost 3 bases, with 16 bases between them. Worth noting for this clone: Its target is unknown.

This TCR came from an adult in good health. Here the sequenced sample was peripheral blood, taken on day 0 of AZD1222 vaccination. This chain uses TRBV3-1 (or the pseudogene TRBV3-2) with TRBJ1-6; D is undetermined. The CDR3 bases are TGTGCCAGCAATTGGAGGTGTTGGGGCTATAATTCACCCCTCCACTTT. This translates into CASNWRCWGYNSPLHF.